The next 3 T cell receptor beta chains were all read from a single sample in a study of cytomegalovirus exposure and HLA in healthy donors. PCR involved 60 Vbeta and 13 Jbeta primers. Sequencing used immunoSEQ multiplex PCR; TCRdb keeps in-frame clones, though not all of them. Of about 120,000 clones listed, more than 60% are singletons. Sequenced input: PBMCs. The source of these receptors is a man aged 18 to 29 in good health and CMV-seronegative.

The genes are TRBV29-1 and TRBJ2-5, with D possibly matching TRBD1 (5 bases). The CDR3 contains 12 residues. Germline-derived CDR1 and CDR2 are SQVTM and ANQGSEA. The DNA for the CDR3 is TGCAGGGGGCACCTGGCAGGAGAGACCCAGTACTTC. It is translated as CRGHLAGETQYF.

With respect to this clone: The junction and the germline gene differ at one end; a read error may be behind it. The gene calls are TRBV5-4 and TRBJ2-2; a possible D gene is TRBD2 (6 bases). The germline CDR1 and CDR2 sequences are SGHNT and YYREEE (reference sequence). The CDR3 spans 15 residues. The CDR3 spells CTSSLFKPDYGELFF. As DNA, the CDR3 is TGTACCAGCAGCTTGTTCAAACCGGACTACGGGGAGCTGTTTTTT.

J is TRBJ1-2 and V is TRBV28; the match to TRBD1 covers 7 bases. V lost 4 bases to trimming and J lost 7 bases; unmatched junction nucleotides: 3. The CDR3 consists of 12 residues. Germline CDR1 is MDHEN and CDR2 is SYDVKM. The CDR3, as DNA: TGTGCCAGCAGTTCCGGGACAGTTGGCTACACCTTC. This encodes CASSSGTVGYTF.